The 14 T cell receptor beta chains presented below share a single source sample, sequenced in a study of T-cell memory formation after mild COVID-19. TCRdb recomputed calls from the 5' RACE reads with MiXCR, one row per CDR3 protein. The table has roughly 550,000 distinct CDR3 sequences, roughly 20% seen once. The sample comprised PBMCs or a T cell subset sorted from them (not recorded which). The receptor source for this set is an adult woman who had mild COVID-19 (a few samples of this study predate the infection). Cell type and time point are not known.

This clonotype has at least ten counts. The chain has TRBV11-2 and TRBJ2-7, with a tentative D call TRBD2 (5 bases). CDR1 is SGHAT, CDR2 FQNNGV, per germline. The CDR3 has 12 amino acids. Trimming cost V 5 bases and J 3 bases, with 8 bases left between them. CDR3 sequence reads: CASSLDFYEQYF. The CDR3 coding sequence is TGTGCCAGCAGCCTGGACTTCTACGAGCAGTACTTC.

J is TRBJ2-7 and V is TRBV7-9; D is ambiguous. Trimming pared 6 bases from V and 4 bases from J, leaving 25 bases between. In germline, CDR1 is SEHNR, CDR2 FQNEAQ (reference sequence). The CDR3 is 17 amino acids. CDR3 loop: CASSPKLGLGRGYEQYF. The CDR3 nucleotides read TGTGCCAGCAGTCCTAAATTGGGCCTCGGAAGAGGATACGAGCAGTACTTC.

In its sample, this clonotype was seen a few times. The chain carries TRBV2 and TRBJ1-1; no firm D call. Trimming cost V 6 bases and J 0 bases, with 14 bases left between them. This CDR3 region has 15 residues. Germline loops: CDR1 SNHLY, CDR2 FYNNEI. CDR3 in DNA: TGTGCCAGCAGCGCGATCAGAAGGTTGAACACTGAAGCTTTCTTT. It yields the protein CASSAIRRLNTEAFF.

This clonotype has only a few counts. J is TRBJ1-4 and V is TRBV24-1; D gene ambiguous. Germline assignment: CDR1 KGHDR and CDR2 SFDVKD. CDR3 length: 12 amino acids. V lost 5 bases and J lost 5, with 5 bases in between. The CDR3 bases are TGTGCCACCAGTGCGGGAAATGAAAAACTGTTTTTT. Translation: CATSAGNEKLFF.

The gene calls are TRBV7-2 and TRBJ2-3, with D perhaps TRBD2 (6 bases). CDR3 length: 14 amino acids. V lost 5 bases to trimming and J lost 5 bases, with 14 bases between them. CDR1 is SGHTA and CDR2 is FQGNSA in the germline V gene. CDR3 residues: CASSKGREGDTQYF. The CDR3 nucleotides are TGTGCCAGCAGCAAAGGGCGGGAAGGAGATACGCAGTATTTT.

V gene TRBV24-1 combines with J gene TRBJ2-2; D is perhaps TRBD1 (5 bases). Germline values: CDR1 KGHDR, CDR2 SFDVKD. V was cut by 5 bases and J by 3 bases, with 12 bases left in between. CDR3 length equals 15 residues. The CDR3 protein is CATSVRDRDTGELFF. The CDR3 DNA is TGTGCCACCAGTGTCCGAGACAGAGACACCGGGGAGCTGTTTTTT.

There are a few counts of this clonotype. This chain uses TRBV5-1 with TRBJ1-2, with TRBD1 as a possible D gene (6 bases). Trimming took off 0 bases at V and 4 bases at J, with 13 bases between the two ends. There are 15 residues in the CDR3. The germline V gene has CDR1 SGHRS and CDR2 YFSETQ. The CDR3 loop reads CASSLDVRGGYGYTF. The DNA of the CDR3 is TGCGCCAGCAGCTTGGATGTCAGGGGTGGCTATGGCTACACCTTC.

V is TRBV20-1 and J is TRBJ1-4, with D hard to call. From germline, CDR1 is DFQATT and CDR2 SNEGSKA (reference sequence). Trimming took off 6 bases at V and 1 base at J, with 3 bases between the two ends. The CDR3 is 11 residues long. Written as DNA, the CDR3 is TGCAGTGCCAGAACTAATGAAAAACTGTTTTTT. Protein sequence: CSARTNEKLFF.

This clonotype was counted a few times. The chain uses TRBV7-6 and TRBJ2-4; no clear D gene. The ends were cut back, 8 bases at V and 6 bases at J, with 17 bases in the middle. CDR3 length: 14 amino acids. CDR1 is SGHVS and CDR2 is FNYEAQ in the germline V gene. The CDR3: CASAKLAVTNIQYF. CDR3 nucleotide sequence: TGTGCCAGCGCTAAGTTGGCGGTCACAAACATTCAGTACTTC.

The chain carries TRBV2 and TRBJ2-2; tentative D call: TRBD1 (5 bases). This CDR3 is 15 amino acids long. Germline CDR1 SNHLY, CDR2 FYNNEI. Trimming removed 2 bases from V and 4 bases from J, with 11 bases in between. The CDR3 region has the DNA TGTGCCAGCAGTGAAAGACAGCCGTTCACCGGGGAGCTGTTTTTT. Its translation is CASSERQPFTGELFF.

This clonotype appeared a few times. The V call is TRBV5-1, the J call TRBJ2-7; TRBD2 matches 8 bases. Germline loops: CDR1 SGHRS, CDR2 YFSETQ. This CDR3 is built from 17 residues. V shed 4 bases and J 3 bases; nucleotides not matched to a gene: 15. CDR3 DNA sequence: TGCGCCAGCAGCCCATACCCCCGGAGGCGGGAGGTCTACGAGCAGTACTTC. It is translated as CASSPYPRRREVYEQYF.

This clonotype was seen more than once but under ten times. The chain uses TRBV15 and TRBJ2-3, with 8 bases aligning to TRBD2. In germline, CDR1 is LNHNV, CDR2 YYDKDF (reference sequence). V was pared by 6 bases and J by 1 base, with 6 bases of the junction left unmatched. The CDR3 extends over 15 amino acids. Here the CDR3 DNA reads TGTGCCACCAGGAACGGGGGGGTAGGCACAGATACGCAGTATTTT. It encodes CATRNGGVGTDTQYF.

The V gene is TRBV15, the J gene TRBJ1-1; the D gene is possibly TRBD1 (5 bases). Germline CDR1 reads LNHNV; CDR2 reads YYDKDF (reference sequence). There are 13 residues in the CDR3. Trimming took 8 bases from V and 1 from J, leaving 11 bases between them. The CDR3 DNA follows: TGTGCCACCGAAGGGGCGGAGAACACTGAAGCTTTCTTT. Its protein is CATEGAENTEAFF.

The chain employs TRBV11-2 and TRBJ2-5, with 9 bases aligning to TRBD2. Germline CDR1 SGHAT, CDR2 FQNNGV. Trimming cost V 8 bases and J 1 base; bases outside gene matches: 8. There are 15 residues in the CDR3. This CDR3 reads CASQHGRGGQETQYF. The CDR3 DNA reads as TGTGCCAGCCAGCACGGGCGGGGGGGCCAAGAGACCCAGTACTTC.